This TCR beta chain was captured by sequencing in a study of cytomegalovirus exposure and HLA in healthy donors. In the PCR, 60 Vbeta and 13 Jbeta primers were used. Clones were sequenced by immunoSEQ multiplex PCR, and TCRdb holds only the in-frame ones, with some missing. The sample lists about 73,000 clones; 65% to 80% were seen once. Comments on this clone: Its antigen remains unknown.

Study findings and constraints: The study flagged around 150 TCR beta chains as cytomegalovirus-associated. The productive fraction for most TCR beta V segments was about 90% or about 30% in an earlier analysis.

V lost 3 bases and J lost 3; bases outside the gene matches: 3. Per the germline V gene, CDR1 is WNHNN and CDR2 is SYGVQD (reference sequence). The CDR3 has 15 amino acids. The V call is TRBV10-1, the J call TRBJ2-2; TRBD2 aligns across 8 bases. Sequencing used PBMCs. This clonotype was sampled from a man in his 70s in good health and CMV-seronegative. As DNA, the CDR3 is TGCGCCAGCAGTGAACGAGCGGGAGACACCGGGGAGCTGTTTTTT. It translates to CASSERAGDTGELFF.